Sequencing of this TCR beta chain was carried out in a study of T cells in Graves' hyperthyroidism and ophthalmopathy. Amplification of TCR beta CDR3 regions was performed using RNA transcripts as template. First-round RT-PCR of the TCR CDR3 relied on the HTBI primer set. MiXCR, run by TCRdb on the multiplex PCR reads, gives a single entry per CDR3 protein. In the table there are about 500,000 distinct CDR3 sequences, 16% of which are singletons. With 6 bases removed from V and 1 base from J, the gap between germline ends came to 16 bases. The germline V gene has CDR1 SGHTA and CDR2 FQGNSA. The CDR3 runs to 16 residues.

Sequenced: blood. The chain links TRBV7-2 to TRBJ2-4; perhaps TRBD2 as D (7 bases). The TCR sequence derives from a woman in her twenties or thirties with Graves' ophthalmopathy. The CDR3 reads CASSEGGAQAKNIQYF. In DNA form, the CDR3 reads TGTGCCAGCAGTGAGGGGGGGGCGCAGGCCAAAAACATTCAGTACTTC. Full variable domain (missing parts from reference TRBV7-2 and TRBJ2-4): GAGVSQSPSNKVTEKGKDVELRCDPISGHTALYWYRQSLGQGLEFLIYFQGNSAPDKSGLPSDRFSAERTGGSVSTLTIQRTQQEDSAVYLCASSEGGAQAKNIQYFGAGTRLSVL.